Listed below are T cell receptor beta chains from one sample, sequenced in a study of CXCR3-negative and CXCR3-positive naive CD8 T cells. TCRdb reprocessed the 5' RACE reads; each CDR3 protein has one entry and no DNA is given. Its clone listing holds 100,000 or so distinct CDR3 sequences. The sample was naive CXCR3- CD8+ T cells from blood. Receptors originate from a human donor in good health. Some clones in this sample may be carry-over from other donors' samples. Both conserved end residues are part of each CDR3.

V gene: TRBV29-1
J gene: TRBJ2-3
CDR3 protein: CSAIRSGGRTDTQYF

V gene: TRBV7-6
J gene: TRBJ2-7
CDR3 protein: CASSRDPEGEQYF

V gene: TRBV28
J gene: TRBJ2-5
CDR3 protein: CASSPFVASQETQYF

V gene: TRBV5-6
J gene: TRBJ2-2
CDR3 protein: CASSRPGQPGQGSTGELFF

V gene: TRBV9
J gene: TRBJ2-3
CDR3 protein: CASSAHRETVTDTQYF

V gene: TRBV7-8
J gene: TRBJ2-1
CDR3 protein: CASSFTGTEQFF

V gene: TRBV9
J gene: TRBJ2-5
CDR3 protein: CASSGSGGPQETQYF

V gene: TRBV7-2
J gene: TRBJ2-1
CDR3 protein: CASSLARQGVSYNEQFF

V gene: TRBV29-1
J gene: TRBJ2-2
CDR3 protein: CSVEWGISGELFF

V gene: TRBV5-6
J gene: TRBJ2-7
CDR3 protein: CASRLAVGMGAGVYEQYF

V gene: TRBV7-9
J gene: TRBJ2-7
CDR3 protein: CASSLTRTSDRYEQYF

V gene: TRBV7-3
J gene: TRBJ2-2
CDR3 protein: CASSLYGTSGTGELFF

V gene: TRBV6-5
J gene: TRBJ2-1
CDR3 protein: CASSSRVYNEQFF

V gene: TRBV20-1
J gene: TRBJ2-1
CDR3 protein: CSAPRTGFWFF

V gene: TRBV20-1
J gene: TRBJ1-6
CDR3 protein: CSARDAQRSNSPLHF

V gene: TRBV29-1
J gene: TRBJ2-1
CDR3 protein: CSVEEEGTGSYNEQFF

V gene: TRBV20-1
J gene: TRBJ2-1
CDR3 protein: CSARDPAGSSYNEQFF

V gene: TRBV12-3/TRBV12-4
J gene: TRBJ2-5
CDR3 protein: CASTIYRDLETQYF

V gene: TRBV28
J gene: TRBJ2-4
CDR3 protein: CASRETSGVAKNIQYF

V gene: TRBV28
J gene: TRBJ2-7
CDR3 protein: CASSFRDSFYEQYF

V gene: TRBV6-6
J gene: TRBJ1-5
CDR3 protein: CASTLWGVNQPQHF

V gene: TRBV28
J gene: TRBJ2-5
CDR3 protein: CASNRLAEKQETQYF

V gene: TRBV6-1
J gene: TRBJ2-3
CDR3 protein: CASKSLRGGGTDTQYF

V gene: TRBV28
J gene: TRBJ1-1
CDR3 protein: CASSTKMRGLEAFF

V gene: TRBV29-1
J gene: TRBJ2-1
CDR3 protein: CSVLAPSYNEQFF

V gene: TRBV28
J gene: TRBJ2-1
CDR3 protein: CASRLRGLSGLAGDYNEQFF

V gene: TRBV6-5
J gene: TRBJ2-7
CDR3 protein: CASSYSGPDAYEQYF

V gene: TRBV21-1
J gene: TRBJ1-1
CDR3 protein: CASSKKKATGASTGFPEAFF

V gene: TRBV11-2
J gene: TRBJ2-3
CDR3 protein: CASSPTASRSTDTQYF

V gene: TRBV28
J gene: TRBJ1-1
CDR3 protein: CASSLFNPGLTEAFF

V gene: TRBV5-1
J gene: TRBJ2-7
CDR3 protein: CASSLGSRESSRAYEQYF

V gene: TRBV20-1
J gene: TRBJ1-2
CDR3 protein: CSARDPGGYGYTF

V gene: TRBV4-3
J gene: TRBJ2-6
CDR3 protein: CASSETGTSGANVLTF

V gene: TRBV14
J gene: TRBJ2-2
CDR3 protein: CASSQVRPGELFF

V gene: TRBV13
J gene: TRBJ2-1
CDR3 protein: CASSLVGQGAYNEQFF

V gene: TRBV2
J gene: TRBJ2-1
CDR3 protein: CASSGTGSTYNEQFF

V gene: TRBV5-1
J gene: TRBJ2-5
CDR3 protein: CASSFLGPMGETQYF

V gene: TRBV25-1
J gene: TRBJ2-5
CDR3 protein: CASRRQGEETQYF

V gene: TRBV19
J gene: TRBJ2-5
CDR3 protein: CASSARLARQETQYF

V gene: TRBV12-3/TRBV12-4
J gene: TRBJ2-7
CDR3 protein: CASSFTGVSYEQYF

V gene: TRBV7-2
J gene: TRBJ2-7
CDR3 protein: CASGTSGVTYEQYF

V gene: TRBV6-2/TRBV6-3
J gene: TRBJ1-1
CDR3 protein: CASASLMNTEAFF

V gene: TRBV7-9
J gene: TRBJ1-2
CDR3 protein: CASTNPGGQLNYGYTF

V gene: TRBV29-1
J gene: TRBJ2-1
CDR3 protein: CSVEDWGPEQFF

V gene: TRBV6-6
J gene: TRBJ2-2
CDR3 protein: CASSYEGLAGARTGELFF

V gene: TRBV29-1
J gene: TRBJ2-5
CDR3 protein: CSVEQDGETQYF

V gene: TRBV14
J gene: TRBJ2-5
CDR3 protein: CASSSFAHPEETQYF

V gene: TRBV6-1
J gene: TRBJ2-1
CDR3 protein: CASSDSTGLAGGLLNEQFF

V gene: TRBV29-1
J gene: TRBJ2-1
CDR3 protein: CSVGQGPYNEQFF

V gene: TRBV5-8
J gene: TRBJ2-1
CDR3 protein: CASSLDSGGDITYNEQFF

V gene: TRBV7-2
J gene: TRBJ2-7
CDR3 protein: CASSFAPSYEQYF

V gene: TRBV6-2/TRBV6-3
J gene: TRBJ2-3
CDR3 protein: CASSYATTTDTQYF

V gene: TRBV19
J gene: TRBJ1-2
CDR3 protein: CASTLTESYGYTF

V gene: TRBV28
J gene: TRBJ2-5
CDR3 protein: CASKPQGRETQYF

V gene: TRBV3-1
J gene: TRBJ2-7
CDR3 protein: CASSQDGSSSYEQYF

V gene: TRBV4-1
J gene: TRBJ2-7
CDR3 protein: CASSHGLAGEDEQYF

V gene: TRBV6-2/TRBV6-3
J gene: TRBJ2-3
CDR3 protein: CASTGGASTDTQYF

V gene: TRBV5-1
J gene: TRBJ2-7
CDR3 protein: CASSLPSGGHYEQYF

V gene: TRBV12-3/TRBV12-4
J gene: TRBJ2-3
CDR3 protein: CASTDPGGFTDTQYF

V gene: TRBV28
J gene: TRBJ2-5
CDR3 protein: CASSRGTQETQYF